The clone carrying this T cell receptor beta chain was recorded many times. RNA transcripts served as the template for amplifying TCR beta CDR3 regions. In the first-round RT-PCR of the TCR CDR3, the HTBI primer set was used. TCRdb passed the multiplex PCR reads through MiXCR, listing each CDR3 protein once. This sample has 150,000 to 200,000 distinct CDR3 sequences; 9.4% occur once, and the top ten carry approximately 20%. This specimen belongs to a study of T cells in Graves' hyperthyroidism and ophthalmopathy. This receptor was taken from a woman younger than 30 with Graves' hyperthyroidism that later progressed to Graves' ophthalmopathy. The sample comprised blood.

The CDR3 coding sequence is TGCAGCGTTGAATCAGGGTTTGACACTGAAGCTTTCTTT. Amino acids: CSVESGFDTEAFF. This chain links TRBV29-1 with TRBJ1-1; possible D gene TRBD1, 5 bases. The ends were cut back, 2 bases at V and 3 bases at J, with 10 bases in the middle. The CDR3 loop spans 13 amino acids. The germline CDR1 and CDR2 sequences are SQVTM and ANQGSEA.